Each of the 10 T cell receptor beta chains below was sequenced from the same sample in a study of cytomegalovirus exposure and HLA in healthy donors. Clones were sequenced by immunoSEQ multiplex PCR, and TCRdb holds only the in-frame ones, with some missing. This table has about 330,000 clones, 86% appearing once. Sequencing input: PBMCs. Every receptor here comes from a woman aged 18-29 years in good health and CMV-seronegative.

DNA for the CDR3: TGTGCCAGCAGCTTCCTCCAGAACACAGATACGCAGTATTTT. This gives the protein CASSFLQNTDTQYF. The rearrangement links TRBV7-2 to TRBJ2-3; D unresolved. The CDR3 loop spans 14 amino acids. V was pared by 3 bases and J by 2 bases, with 9 bases between. The V gene's germline CDR1 is SGHTA and CDR2 FQGNSA.

CDR3 residues: CASSQDHEGAEGNTIYF. Written as DNA, the CDR3 is TGCGCCAGCAGCCAAGATCATGAGGGGGCGGAGGGAAACACCATATATTTT. This chain links TRBV4-3 with TRBJ1-3, with 7 nucleotides matching TRBD1. Germline V gives CDR1 LGHNA, CDR2 YSLEER. With V trimmed by 0 bases and J by 4 bases, 9 bases remained unmatched. The CDR3 extends over 17 amino acids.

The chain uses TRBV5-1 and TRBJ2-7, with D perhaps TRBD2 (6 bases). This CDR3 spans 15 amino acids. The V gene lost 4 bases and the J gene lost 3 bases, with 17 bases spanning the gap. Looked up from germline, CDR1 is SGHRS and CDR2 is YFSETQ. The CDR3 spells CASSAAGLPDYEQYF. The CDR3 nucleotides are TGCGCCAGCAGCGCGGCGGGACTGCCGGACTACGAGCAGTACTTC.

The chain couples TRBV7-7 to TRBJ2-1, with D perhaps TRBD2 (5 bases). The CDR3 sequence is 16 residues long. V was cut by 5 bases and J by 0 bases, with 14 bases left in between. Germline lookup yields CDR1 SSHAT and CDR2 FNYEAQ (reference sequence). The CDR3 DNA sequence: TGTGCCAGCAGCCCCCAGCGGACCAACTCCTACAATGAGCAGTTCTTC. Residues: CASSPQRTNSYNEQFF.

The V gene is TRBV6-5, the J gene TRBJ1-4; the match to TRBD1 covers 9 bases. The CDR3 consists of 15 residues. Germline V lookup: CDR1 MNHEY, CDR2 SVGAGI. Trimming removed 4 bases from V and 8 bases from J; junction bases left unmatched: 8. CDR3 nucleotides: TGTGCCAGCAGTTTGAACAGGGGGCGTGGGGAAAAACTGTTTTTT. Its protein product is CASSLNRGRGEKLFF.

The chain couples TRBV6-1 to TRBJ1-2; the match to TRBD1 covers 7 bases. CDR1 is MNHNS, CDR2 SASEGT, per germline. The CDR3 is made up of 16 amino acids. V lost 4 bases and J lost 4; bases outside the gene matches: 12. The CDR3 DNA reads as TGTGCCAGCAGTGCCTCCCTGGGGGACAGTTCCTATGGCTACACCTTC. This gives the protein CASSASLGDSSYGYTF.

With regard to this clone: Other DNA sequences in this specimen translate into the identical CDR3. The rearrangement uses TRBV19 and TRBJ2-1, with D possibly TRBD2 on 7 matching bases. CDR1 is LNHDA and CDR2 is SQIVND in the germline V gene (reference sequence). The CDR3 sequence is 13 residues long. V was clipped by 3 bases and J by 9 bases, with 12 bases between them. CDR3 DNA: TGTGCCAGTAGTATCGGGGGGCGCGGTGAGCAGTTCTTC. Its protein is CASSIGGRGEQFF.

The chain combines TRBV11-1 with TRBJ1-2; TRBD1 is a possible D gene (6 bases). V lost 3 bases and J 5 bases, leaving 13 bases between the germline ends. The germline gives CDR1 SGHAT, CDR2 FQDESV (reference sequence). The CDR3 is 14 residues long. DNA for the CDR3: TGTGCCAGCAGCTTCGGCCAGGGGATGTATGGCTACACCTTC. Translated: CASSFGQGMYGYTF.

The CDR3 region has the DNA TGTGCCAGCAGTAGACTAGCGGGGGGCTACAATGAGCAGTTCTTC. Protein: CASSRLAGGYNEQFF. The chain carries TRBV7-2 and TRBJ2-1; 13 positions agree with TRBD2. Germline-derived CDR1 and CDR2 are SGHTA and FQGNSA. This CDR3 is 15 amino acids long. Trimming removed 6 bases from V and 3 bases from J; junction bases left unmatched: 2.

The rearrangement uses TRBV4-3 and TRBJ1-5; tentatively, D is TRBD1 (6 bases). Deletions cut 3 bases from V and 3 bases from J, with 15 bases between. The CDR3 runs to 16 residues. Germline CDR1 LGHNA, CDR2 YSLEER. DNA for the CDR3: TGCGCCAGCAGCCAGTCGGGGGGCGCCCCCAATCAGCCCCAGCATTTT. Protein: CASSQSGGAPNQPQHF.